The 30 T cell receptor beta chains reported below all come from one sample, sequenced in a study of blood T cell repertoires in COVID-19. Clones were sequenced by immunoSEQ multiplex PCR, and TCRdb holds only the in-frame ones, with some missing. The sample lists about 190,000 clones; approximately 90% were seen once. The sequencing sample was made of peripheral blood. All receptors derive from a man between 25 and 39 years old with acute or convalescent COVID-19.

In its sample, this clone was seen a few times. This chain joins TRBV12-3 or TRBV12-4 and TRBJ1-2; D unclear. V gave up 4 bases and J gave up 2 bases, with 8 bases separating them. The CDR3 totals 13 residues. CDR3 residues: CASSSDTNYGYTF. The CDR3 coding sequence is TGTGCCAGCAGTTCAGACACAAACTATGGCTACACCTTC.

The J gene is TRBJ2-1, the V gene TRBV5-1; TRBD2 matches at 9 bases. CDR1 SGHRS and CDR2 YFSETQ come from the germline V gene. V shed 1 base and J 9 bases; nucleotides not matched to a gene: 8. The CDR3 loop spans 15 amino acids. The CDR3 DNA is TGCGCCAGCAGCTTGCGTGCGGGAGGGCCCTCTGAGCAGTTCTTC. This codes for CASSLRAGGPSEQFF.

V gene TRBV19 combines with J gene TRBJ1-2; possible D gene TRBD1, 6 bases. Trimming pared 2 bases from V and 5 bases from J, leaving 12 bases between. Germline values: CDR1 LNHDA, CDR2 SQIVND (reference sequence). This CDR3 contains 14 residues. Here the CDR3 DNA reads TGTGCCAGTAGTATATCAGGGGTCGGGTATGGCTACACCTTC. This sequence encodes CASSISGVGYGYTF.

The chain combines TRBV5-1 with TRBJ2-3; 9 positions agree with TRBD1. CDR3 length: 16 amino acids. CDR1 and CDR2 from the germline V gene are SGHRS and YFSETQ. Trimming at V came to 3 bases and at J to 2 bases, leaving 7 bases not matched to a gene. The chain's CDR3 is CASSYDGQGITDTQYF. The CDR3 DNA is TGCGCCAGCAGCTATGACGGACAGGGGATCACAGATACGCAGTATTTT.

V and J are TRBV4-1 and TRBJ2-2; 14 bases are a match to TRBD2. The V segment lost 1 base and the J segment 5 bases; nucleotides outside the gene matches: 3. Germline CDR1 reads MGHRA; CDR2 reads YSYEKL. The CDR3 contains 17 residues. CDR3 sequence reads: CASSQGLAGGPTGELFF. The CDR3 DNA reads TGCGCCAGCAGCCAAGGACTAGCGGGGGGGCCTACCGGGGAGCTGTTTTTT.

The chain employs TRBV11-1 and TRBJ2-3; 9 bases align to TRBD1. Trimming took 5 bases from V and 5 from J; bases not matched to a gene: 5. Looked up from germline, CDR1 is SGHAT and CDR2 is FQDESV (reference sequence). The CDR3 runs to 14 residues. CDR3 coding DNA: TGTGCCAGCAGCCTCGACAGGGGGAAAGATACGCAGTATTTT. This encodes CASSLDRGKDTQYF.

J is TRBJ1-4 and V is TRBV5-5; tentatively, D is TRBD1 (5 bases). CDR1 SGHKS and CDR2 YYEKEE come from the germline V gene (reference sequence). The CDR3 loop spans 14 amino acids. V shed 4 bases and J shed 8 bases, with 15 bases lying between them. The CDR3 DNA sequence: TGTGCCAGCAGCCGACAGCACTCAGGGGAAAAACTGTTTTTT. Amino acids: CASSRQHSGEKLFF.

This clone is a singleton in its sample. The V and J genes are TRBV28 and TRBJ2-7; a possible D gene is TRBD2 (5 bases). This CDR3 has 14 residues. The germline V gene encodes CDR1 MDHEN and CDR2 SYDVKM. CDR3 in amino acids: CAAVLQDALYEQYF. The DNA of the CDR3 is TGTGCAGCGGTCCTGCAGGACGCTTTGTACGAGCAGTACTTC. Combining the CDR3 with reference TRBV28 and TRBJ2-7 gives the whole variable domain DVKVTQSSRYLVKRTGEKVFLECVQDMDHENMFWYRQDPGLGLRLIYFSYDVKMKEKGDIPEGYSVSREKKERFSLILESASTNQTSMYLCAAVLQDALYEQYFGPGTRLTVT.

The chain is built from TRBV20-1 and TRBJ1-2; D perhaps matches TRBD1 (5 bases). V shed 6 bases and J shed 4 bases, with 9 bases lying between them. From germline, CDR1 is DFQATT and CDR2 SNEGSKA (reference sequence). This CDR3 comprises 11 residues. The CDR3 DNA reads as TGCAGTGCCAGGGAAAGCTATGGCTACACCTTC. This gives the protein CSARESYGYTF.

The chain carries TRBV2 and TRBJ2-7; TRBD2 agrees at 7 bases. Trimming cost V 8 bases and J 0 bases; bases outside gene matches: 10. Germline V CDR1 and CDR2: SNHLY, FYNNEI. This CDR3 has 15 amino acids. The CDR3: CASGSGTTSSYEQYF. The CDR3 bases are TGTGCCAGCGGCTCCGGGACTACTAGCTCCTACGAGCAGTACTTC. Filled out from reference TRBV2 and TRBJ2-7, the complete variable domain reads EPEVTQTPSHQVTQMGQEVILRCVPISNHLYFYWYRQILGQKVEFLVSFYNNEISEKSEIFDDQFSVERPDGSNFTLKIRSTKLEDSAMYFCASGSGTTSSYEQYFGPGTRLTVT.

The J gene is TRBJ1-1, the V gene TRBV10-1; D remains ambiguous. The germline gives CDR1 WNHNN, CDR2 SYGVQD (reference sequence). The CDR3 runs to 13 residues. V lost 3 bases, J lost 0 bases, and 5 bases lay in between. DNA of the CDR3: TGCGCCAGCAGTGAACAGTTGAACACTGAAGCTTTCTTT. Translating it yields CASSEQLNTEAFF.

V gene TRBV5-1 combines with J gene TRBJ1-5; unclear D gene. Germline lookup yields CDR1 SGHRS and CDR2 YFSETQ. This CDR3 spans 13 amino acids. The V end lost 4 bases, the J end lost 5 bases, and 10 bases lay between the germline ends. The chain's CDR3 is CASSLWSDQPQHF. The CDR3 nucleotides are TGCGCCAGCAGCCTTTGGTCAGATCAGCCCCAGCATTTT.

The chain joins TRBV5-1 to TRBJ1-2; TRBD1 matches 7 bases. Germline lookup yields CDR1 SGHRS and CDR2 YFSETQ. This CDR3 has 15 residues. J was trimmed by 4 bases and V by 0 bases; bases with no gene match: 6. Here the CDR3 DNA reads TGCGCCAGCAGCTTGGCCGCCGGGACAGCCTATGGCTACACCTTC. This sequence encodes CASSLAAGTAYGYTF.

This sequence joins TRBV30 and TRBJ2-5; TRBD1 aligns across 10 bases. The CDR3 has 13 residues. From germline, CDR1 is GTSNPN and CDR2 SVGIG (reference sequence). The V segment lost 5 bases and the J segment 5 bases; nucleotides outside the gene matches: 5. In DNA, the CDR3 is TGTGCCTGGGGGGGACAGGGGCGCGAGACCCAGTACTTC. As protein: CAWGGQGRETQYF.

The chain joins TRBV18 to TRBJ2-7; the D is unclear. The ends were cut back, 2 bases at V and 3 bases at J, with 17 bases in the middle. The CDR3 consists of 16 residues. From germline, CDR1 is KGHSH and CDR2 LQKENI. As DNA, the CDR3 is TGTGCCAGCTCACCAATCCACAGAACGGAAGGCTACGAGCAGTACTTC. This sequence encodes CASSPIHRTEGYEQYF.

The rearrangement uses TRBV10-2 and TRBJ2-6; a weak D match, TRBD1 (6 bases). This CDR3 is built from 16 residues. Germline V gives CDR1 WSHSY, CDR2 SAAADI. The V and J ends lost 7 bases and 0 bases respectively, with 13 bases between them. The CDR3 DNA is TGCGCCAGCAACCAGGGGTTTCACTCTGGGGCCAACGTCCTGACTTTC. Its protein is CASNQGFHSGANVLTF.

This clone is a singleton in its sample. This sequence joins TRBV19 and TRBJ1-1, with 8 bases matching TRBD1. Germline V lookup: CDR1 LNHDA, CDR2 SQIVND (reference sequence). CDR3 size: 16 residues. The junction had 9 bases not matched to a gene; V was cut back by 5 bases and J by 1 base. The DNA for the CDR3 is TGTGCCAGTAGTGTGGGCAGGGGGCTGGGGAACACTGAAGCTTTCTTT. It codes for CASSVGRGLGNTEAFF.

CDR3 nucleotide sequence: TGTGCCAGCATCCTGTATCCCCCCCCAGGGGGCGAGCAGTACTTC. Residues: CASILYPPPGGEQYF. J is TRBJ2-7 and V is TRBV5-8; 7 nucleotides line up with TRBD1. The V segment lost 6 bases and the J segment 6 bases; nucleotides outside the gene matches: 15. Germline V gene sequence: CDR1 SGHTS, CDR2 YDEGEE. There are 15 residues in the CDR3.

This chain links TRBV9 with TRBJ2-7, with D unresolved. CDR1 is SGDLS, CDR2 YYNGEE, per germline. The CDR3 runs 12 residues. Deletions cut 3 bases from V and 0 bases from J, with 4 bases between. In nucleotides, the CDR3 is TGTGCCAGCAGCGCCAGCTCCTACGAGCAGTACTTC. Protein product: CASSASSYEQYF.

V usage is TRBV28 and J usage is TRBJ1-5; no reliable D call. The CDR3 has 14 amino acids. Trimming left V 3 bases short and J 5 bases short, with 11 bases between. Germline V gene data show CDR1 as MDHEN and CDR2 as SYDVKM. The CDR3: CASSFPQVDQPQHF. The CDR3 bases are TGTGCCAGCAGTTTCCCCCAGGTGGATCAGCCCCAGCATTTT.

The sample holds a few counts of this clone. Compared with germline, one end of the junction differs, possibly owing to a read error. The V and J genes are TRBV6-5 and TRBJ2-7; TRBD1 matches at 8 bases. Looked up from germline, CDR1 is MNHEY and CDR2 is SVGAGI. The CDR3 is 15 residues long. The CDR3 region is CASSYSIVYGQGLSF. In DNA form, the CDR3 reads TGTGCCAGCAGTTACTCGATTGTCTACGGACAGGGTCTATCCTTC.

This chain uses TRBV11-3 with TRBJ2-3, with D hard to call. CDR3 length: 14 residues. Trimming pared 1 base from V and 2 bases from J, leaving 7 bases between. In germline, CDR1 is SGHNT, CDR2 YENEEA. The DNA of the CDR3 is TGTGCCAGCAGCTTAGGCAGAAACACAGATACGCAGTATTTT. Translating gives CASSLGRNTDTQYF.

J is TRBJ2-3 and V is TRBV6-5, with a weak D call TRBD2 (5 bases). Trimming stripped 6 bases from V and 0 bases from J, with 10 bases between. The CDR3 contains 14 residues. From germline, CDR1 is MNHEY and CDR2 SVGAGI. The CDR3 DNA sequence: TGTGCCAGCAGAACTAGTCTCAGCACAGATACGCAGTATTTT. Translated, it gives CASRTSLSTDTQYF.

J is TRBJ2-7 and V is TRBV6-5, with 7 positions matching TRBD1. CDR3 length: 15 amino acids. Per germline, CDR1 MNHEY and CDR2 SVGAGI. Losses at the gene ends were 5 bases for V and 2 bases for J; bases not matched to a gene: 9. Written as DNA, the CDR3 is TGTGCCAGCAGTCTCGGACAGGCCACTGCCTACGAGCAGTACTTC. It specifies CASSLGQATAYEQYF.

This chain links TRBV3-1 (or the pseudogene TRBV3-2) with TRBJ2-7; D is unclear. There are 12 residues in the CDR3. The germline gives CDR1 LGHDT, CDR2 YNNKEL (reference sequence). The germline V and J ends were trimmed by 1 base and 1 base, with 2 bases remaining between them. CDR3 in amino acids: CASSQVSYEQYF. The DNA of the CDR3 is TGTGCCAGCAGCCAAGTATCCTACGAGCAGTACTTC.

The chain combines TRBV28 with TRBJ2-5, with 11 bases lining up with TRBD2. The trim removed 3 bases at V and 0 bases at J, leaving 6 bases unmatched. The CDR3 contains 17 residues. Looked up from germline, CDR1 is MDHEN and CDR2 is SYDVKM. CDR3 amino acids: CASSLGLAGGYQETQYF. In DNA, the CDR3 is TGTGCCAGCAGTTTGGGCCTAGCGGGGGGCTACCAAGAGACCCAGTACTTC.

This rearrangement joins TRBV24-1 to TRBJ1-2, with a weak D call TRBD1 (6 bases). CDR3 length: 17 residues. The V gene's germline CDR1 is KGHDR and CDR2 SFDVKD. The V end lost 4 bases, the J end lost 0 bases, and 17 bases lay between the germline ends. CDR3 DNA sequence: TGTGCCACCAGTGACCGTCCGGGACACGAAGCTAACTATGGCTACACCTTC. Protein sequence: CATSDRPGHEANYGYTF.

The sample holds a few counts of this clone. This rearrangement joins TRBV29-1 to TRBJ2-7; TRBD2 is a possible D gene (5 bases). CDR1 is SQVTM, CDR2 ANQGSEA, per germline. This CDR3 has 9 amino acids. CDR3: CRGWNEQYF. DNA of the CDR3: TGCCGGGGATGGAACGAGCAGTACTTC.

The rearrangement joins TRBV19 to TRBJ2-7; D not certain. The V and J ends lost 7 bases and 6 bases respectively, with 19 bases between them. This CDR3 comprises 14 residues. From germline, CDR1 is LNHDA and CDR2 SQIVND (reference sequence). Here the CDR3 reads CASKDTQASREQYF. CDR3 coding DNA: TGTGCCAGTAAAGACACTCAGGCCTCCCGCGAGCAGTACTTC.

The CDR3 sequence is CASSIAGGVGTQYF. The CDR3 bases are TGTGCCAGCAGCATAGCGGGAGGGGTTGGTACGCAGTATTTT. The chain recombines TRBV7-3 with TRBJ2-3; 11 bases align to TRBD2. V lost 5 bases to trimming and J lost 8 bases; unmatched junction nucleotides: 6. The CDR3 sequence is 14 residues long. Per the germline V gene, CDR1 is SGHTA and CDR2 is FQGTGA. Variable domain in full (rest from reference TRBV7-3 and TRBJ2-3): GAGVSQTPSNKVTEKGKYVELRCDPISGHTALYWYRQSLGQGPEFLIYFQGTGAADDSGLPNDRFFAVRPEGSVSTLKIQRTERGDSAVYLCASSIAGGVGTQYFGPGTRLTVL.